This T cell receptor beta chain was sequenced during a study of blood T cell repertoires in COVID-19. About the research overall: Both acute and convalescent COVID-19 samples were obtained from the United States, Italy and Spain. PBMCs, B-cell-depleted T cells, or T cells provided the cDNA or gDNA that made up the material.

Original analysis: Scientists estimated how many nucleated cells there were by amplifying reference gene primers. Repertoires were generated with immunoSEQ multiplex PCR, while TCRdb's copy carries only in-frame clones and drops some. The V and J calls and clone size come from that table; D and trimming were worked out from the DNA. The table has 360,000 or so clones, almost 90% seen once. This clone was detected only once. The V gene end was trimmed by 2 bases and the J gene end by 6 bases; junction bases not matched to a gene: 10. From germline, CDR1 is MNHEY and CDR2 SMNVEV (reference sequence). The CDR3 is made up of 15 amino acids.

Sequences were obtained from peripheral blood. The clonotype comes from a man aged 18 to 29 with active or convalescent COVID-19. V and J are TRBV27 and TRBJ2-7; 7 nucleotides agree with TRBD2. The CDR3 region is CASSLAPGGDGEQYF. In DNA form, the CDR3 reads TGTGCCAGCAGTTTAGCCCCGGGAGGAGATGGCGAGCAGTACTTC.